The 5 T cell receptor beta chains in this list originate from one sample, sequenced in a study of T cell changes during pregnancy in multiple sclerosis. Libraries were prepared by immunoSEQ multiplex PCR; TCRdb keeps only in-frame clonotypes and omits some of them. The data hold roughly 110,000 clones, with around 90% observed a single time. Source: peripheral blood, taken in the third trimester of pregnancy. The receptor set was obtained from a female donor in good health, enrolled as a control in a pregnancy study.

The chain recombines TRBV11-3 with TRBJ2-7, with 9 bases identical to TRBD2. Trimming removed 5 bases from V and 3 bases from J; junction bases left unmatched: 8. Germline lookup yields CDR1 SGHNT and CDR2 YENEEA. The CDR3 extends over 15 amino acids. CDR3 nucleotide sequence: TGTGCCAGCAGCCAGGGGACTAGCCGAGACTACGAGCAGTACTTC. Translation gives CASSQGTSRDYEQYF.

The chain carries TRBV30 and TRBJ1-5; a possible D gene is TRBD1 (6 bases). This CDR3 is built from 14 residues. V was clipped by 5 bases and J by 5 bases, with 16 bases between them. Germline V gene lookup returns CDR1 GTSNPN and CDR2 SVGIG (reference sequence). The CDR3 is CAWEGEGTDQPQHF. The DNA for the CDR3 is TGTGCCTGGGAGGGGGAAGGGACGGATCAGCCCCAGCATTTT.

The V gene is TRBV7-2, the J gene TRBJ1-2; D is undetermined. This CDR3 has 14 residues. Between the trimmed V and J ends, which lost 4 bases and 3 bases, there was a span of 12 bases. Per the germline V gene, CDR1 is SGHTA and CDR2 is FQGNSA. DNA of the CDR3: TGTGCCAGCAGCTCCCAGGTACAAGACTATGGCTACACCTTC. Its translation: CASSSQVQDYGYTF. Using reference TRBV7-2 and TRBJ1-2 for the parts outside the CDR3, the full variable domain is GAGVSQSPSNKVTEKGKDVELRCDPISGHTALYWYRQSLGQGLEFLIYFQGNSAPDKSGLPSDRFSAERTGGSVSTLTIQRTQQEDSAVYLCASSSQVQDYGYTFGSGTRLTVV.

In nucleotides, the CDR3 is TGTGCCAGCAGGGACAGGGACAGCACAGATACGCAGTATTTT. It specifies CASRDRDSTDTQYF. The chain combines TRBV6-5 with TRBJ2-3; 8 nucleotides align to TRBD1. Per germline, CDR1 MNHEY and CDR2 SVGAGI. The CDR3 has 14 amino acids. V shed 6 bases, J shed 0 bases, and the junction held 2 bases outside the gene matches.

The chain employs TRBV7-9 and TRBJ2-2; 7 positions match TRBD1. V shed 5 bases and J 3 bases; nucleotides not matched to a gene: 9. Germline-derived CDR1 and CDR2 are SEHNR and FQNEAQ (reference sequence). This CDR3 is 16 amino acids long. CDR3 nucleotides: TGTGCCAGCAGCCCTTTTGGGGGACAGTACACCGGGGAGCTGTTTTTT. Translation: CASSPFGGQYTGELFF.